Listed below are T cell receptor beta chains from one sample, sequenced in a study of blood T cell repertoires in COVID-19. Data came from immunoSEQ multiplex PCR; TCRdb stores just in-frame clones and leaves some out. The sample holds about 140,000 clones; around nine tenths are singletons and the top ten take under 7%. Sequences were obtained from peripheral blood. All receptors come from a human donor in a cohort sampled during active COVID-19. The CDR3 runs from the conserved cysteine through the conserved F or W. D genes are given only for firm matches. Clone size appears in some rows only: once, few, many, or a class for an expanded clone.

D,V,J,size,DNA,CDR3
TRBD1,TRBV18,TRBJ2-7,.,TGTGCCAGCGCTCCGGGACAGGGGCTGCACGAGCAGTACTTC,CASAPGQGLHEQYF
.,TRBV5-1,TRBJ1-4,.,TGCGCCAGCAGTCCAGCAGGGGCAACTAATGAAAAACTGTTTTTT,CASSPAGATNEKLFF
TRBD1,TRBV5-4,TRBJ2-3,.,TGTGCCAGCAGCTTGAAGGGGGACAGAAACACAGATACGCAGTATTTT,CASSLKGDRNTDTQYF
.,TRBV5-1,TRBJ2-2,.,TGCGCCAGCAGCTTGTCCGGGGGAAACACCGGGGAGCTGTTTTTT,CASSLSGGNTGELFF
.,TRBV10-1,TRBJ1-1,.,TGCGCCAGCAGTGAGTCGAGTGACAGAGGTACTGAAGCTTTCTTT,CASSESSDRGTEAFF
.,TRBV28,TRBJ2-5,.,TGTGCCAGCTACCGGAGTAACCAAGAGACCCAGTACTTC,CASYRSNQETQYF
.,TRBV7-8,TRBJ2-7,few,TGTGCCAGCAGCTTAGAGGCACTAGCCTACGAGCAGTACTTC,CASSLEALAYEQYF
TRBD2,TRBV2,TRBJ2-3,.,TGTGCCAGCAGTGCCTTCGGACTAGCGAGTTCAGATACGCAGTATTTT,CASSAFGLASSDTQYF
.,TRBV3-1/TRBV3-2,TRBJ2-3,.,TGTGCCAGCAGCCAAGATTCGCGGGGGCGCACAGATACGCAGTATTTT,CASSQDSRGRTDTQYF
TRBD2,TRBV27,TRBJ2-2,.,TGTGCCAGCAGTTTACAGAATCCGGGACTAGTATCCGGGGAGCTGTTTTTT,CASSLQNPGLVSGELFF
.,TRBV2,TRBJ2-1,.,TGTGCCAGCATGCCCAGGATTCCTAAGGGGATCTTC,CASMPRIPKGIF
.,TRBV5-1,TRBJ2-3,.,TGCGCCAGCCTGCGATCTAGGGGAACAGGCACAGATACGCAGTATTTT,CASLRSRGTGTDTQYF
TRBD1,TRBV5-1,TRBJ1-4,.,TGCGCCAGCAGCAAGGGACAGGGGGGCGCAACTAATGAAAAACTGTTTTTT,CASSKGQGGATNEKLFF
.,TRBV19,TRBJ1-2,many,TGTGCCAGTAGTCAAGCGGGACACCCCTATGGCTACACCTTC,CASSQAGHPYGYTF
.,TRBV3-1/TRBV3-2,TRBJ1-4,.,TGTGCCAGCAGCCCCCCGGGGGAGCGGGATGAAAAACTGTTTTTT,CASSPPGERDEKLFF
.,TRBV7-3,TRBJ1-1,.,TGTGCCAGCAGCTTAACGTCCGGTTCTGAAGCTTTCTTT,CASSLTSGSEAFF
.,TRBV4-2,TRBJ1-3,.,TGTGCCAGCAGCCAACCGGGAGCTGGAAACACCATATATTTT,CASSQPGAGNTIYF
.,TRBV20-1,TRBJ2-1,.,TGCAGTGCTAGGACTAGCAATGAGCAGTTCTTC,CSARTSNEQFF
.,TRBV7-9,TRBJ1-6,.,TGTGCCAGCAGCTTAGACAGCTTAAATTCACCCCTCCACTTT,CASSLDSLNSPLHF
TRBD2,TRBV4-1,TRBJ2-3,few,TGCGCCAGCAAGGGCGGGGGGTACACTAGCACAGATACGCAGTATTTT,CASKGGGYTSTDTQYF
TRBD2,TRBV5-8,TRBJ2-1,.,TGTGCCAGCAGCTTGAACGGACTAGTAAGGCCAGAGCAGTTCTTC,CASSLNGLVRPEQFF
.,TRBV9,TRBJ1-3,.,TGTGCCAGCAGCGCGGACAGCTATTCTGGAAACACCATATATTTT,CASSADSYSGNTIYF
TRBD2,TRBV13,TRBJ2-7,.,TGTGCCAGCAGCTTATTCGAGCGGGATGGCTACGAGCAGTACTTC,CASSLFERDGYEQYF
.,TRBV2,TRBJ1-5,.,TGTGCCAGCAGCCCTCTAGTGAATAGCAATCAGCCCCAGCATTTT,CASSPLVNSNQPQHF
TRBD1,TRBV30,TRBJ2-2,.,TGTGCCTTCCGGACAGGGGGCGGGGAGCTGTTTTTT,CAFRTGGGELFF
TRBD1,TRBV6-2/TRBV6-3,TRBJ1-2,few,TGTGCCAGCAGTACATTGACAGGGCGCTATGGCTACACCTTC,CASSTLTGRYGYTF
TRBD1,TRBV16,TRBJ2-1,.,TGTGCCAGCAGCCAGGACAGGGCTGGGAATGAGCAGTTCTTC,CASSQDRAGNEQFF
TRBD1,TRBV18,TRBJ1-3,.,TGTGCCAGCTCGGCCGGGACAGGGGGCCATGGAAACACCATATATTTT,CASSAGTGGHGNTIYF
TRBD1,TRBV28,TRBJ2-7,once,TGTGCCAGCAGGGCCACCCGGGACAGGGAGTACGAGCAGTACTTC,CASRATRDREYEQYF
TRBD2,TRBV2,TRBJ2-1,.,TGTGCCAGCAAGTACGGGACTAGCGGGGGCAATGAGCAGTTCTTC,CASKYGTSGGNEQFF
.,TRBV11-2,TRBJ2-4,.,TGTGCCAGCAGCTTAGTGAGCGGGTTTAAAAACATTCAGTACTTC,CASSLVSGFKNIQYF
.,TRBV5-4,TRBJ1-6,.,TGTGCCAGCAGCTTGAGGGGGACGAATTCACCCCTCCACTTT,CASSLRGTNSPLHF
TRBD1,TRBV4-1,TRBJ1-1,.,TGCGCCAGCAGCCAAGAAGGGGGACAGGGTTACACCACTGAAGCTTTCTTT,CASSQEGGQGYTTEAFF
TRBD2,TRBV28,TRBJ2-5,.,TGTGCCAGCAGTTTAGGCGGGGGAATGGGGACCCAGTACTTC,CASSLGGGMGTQYF
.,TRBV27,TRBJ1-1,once,TGTGCCAGCAGTTTTAGGAAAGCTGGGCAGATGGGCACTGAAGCTTTCTTT,CASSFRKAGQMGTEAFF
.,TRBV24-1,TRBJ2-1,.,TGTGCCACCGGGGGGTCGCCCAATGAGCAGTTCTTC,CATGGSPNEQFF
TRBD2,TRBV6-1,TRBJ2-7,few,TGTGCCAGCAGTGAAAAAGCGGGGGGGCCCAACGAGCAGTACTTC,CASSEKAGGPNEQYF
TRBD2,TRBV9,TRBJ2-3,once,TGTGCCAGCAGCGCGGAGGGACTATACACAGATACGCAGTATTTT,CASSAEGLYTDTQYF
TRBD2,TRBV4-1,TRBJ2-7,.,TGCGCCAGCAGCCGATACAAAGAAGCGGGAGTGGTCTACGAGCAGTACTTC,CASSRYKEAGVVYEQYF
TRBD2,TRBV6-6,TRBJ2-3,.,TGTGCCAGCAGCTCCCCGGGGGGGCAAAAAGATACGCAGTATTTT,CASSSPGGQKDTQYF
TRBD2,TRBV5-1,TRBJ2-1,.,TGCGCCAGCAGCACCGGGACTAGCGGGGGGAATGAGCAGTTCTTC,CASSTGTSGGNEQFF
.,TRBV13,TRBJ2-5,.,TGTGCCAGCAGCCGCTGGACTACTCAAGAGACCCAGTACTTC,CASSRWTTQETQYF
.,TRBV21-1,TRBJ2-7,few,TGTGCCAGCAGCCCTGGTTTTAACAGGGGGCTCTACGAGCAGTACTTC,CASSPGFNRGLYEQYF
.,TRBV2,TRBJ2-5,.,TGTGCCAGCACCTCAGGCTCCCAAGAGACCCAGTACTTC,CASTSGSQETQYF
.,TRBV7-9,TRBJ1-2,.,TGTGCCAGCAGCTTCGGAGACTATGGCTACACCTTC,CASSFGDYGYTF
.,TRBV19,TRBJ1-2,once,TGTGCCAGTAGTGCCCTTATGAGTCGGTATGGCTACACCTTC,CASSALMSRYGYTF
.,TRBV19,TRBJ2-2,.,TGTGCCAGTAGTCCCGGGTCCTGGACCGGGGAGCTGTTTTTT,CASSPGSWTGELFF
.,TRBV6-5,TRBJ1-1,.,TGTGCCAGCAGTTACCCAGACGGGGTGAGAGCTTTCTTT,CASSYPDGVRAFF
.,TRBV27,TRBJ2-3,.,TGTGCCAGCGATTCCGGGGATACGCAGTATTTT,CASDSGDTQYF
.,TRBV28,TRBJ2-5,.,TGTGCCAGCAGTCCGCCAGGACAGTGGGAGACCCAGTACTTC,CASSPPGQWETQYF
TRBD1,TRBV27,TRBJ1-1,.,TGTGCCAGCAGTTACAGGGGAAGTACTGAAGCTTTCTTT,CASSYRGSTEAFF
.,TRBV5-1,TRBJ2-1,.,TGCGCCAGCAGCTTTTCTAGCCACCTAGATGAGCAGTTCTTC,CASSFSSHLDEQFF
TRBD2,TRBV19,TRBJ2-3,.,TGTGCCAGTAGATTCCGTGGACTAGCGGGGGGCTTGGGCGCAGATACGCAGTATTTT,CASRFRGLAGGLGADTQYF
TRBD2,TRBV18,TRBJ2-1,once,TGTGCCAGCTCACCACCGGGACTAGCGGACAATGAGCAGTTCTTC,CASSPPGLADNEQFF
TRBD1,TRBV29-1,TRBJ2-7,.,TGCAGCGCCAACAGGGGCCGAGGCGAGCAGTACTTC,CSANRGRGEQYF